This TCR beta chain was obtained from a study of response to subunit inactivated influenza vaccine. TCRdb independently ran MiXCR on the RT-PCR reads; one entry per CDR3 protein. The sample contains some 500,000 distinct CDR3 sequences, approximately 15% of which appear only once. This clonotype was observed a handful of times. This CDR3 region has 15 residues. Germline CDR1 is MNHEY and CDR2 is SVGAGI. Trimming removed 0 bases at V and 6 bases at J, with 14 bases between. V and J are TRBV6-5 and TRBJ1-1; D gene uncertain. This sequence was found in a man between 50 and 75 years old who received an inactivated influenza vaccine. This specimen was CD4+ T cells sorted from PBMCs, taken less than 25 months after vaccination. The CDR3 coding sequence is TGTGCCAGCAGTTACTCGGGGTCAGTATTGCCTGAAGCTTTCTTT. It encodes CASSYSGSVLPEAFF.